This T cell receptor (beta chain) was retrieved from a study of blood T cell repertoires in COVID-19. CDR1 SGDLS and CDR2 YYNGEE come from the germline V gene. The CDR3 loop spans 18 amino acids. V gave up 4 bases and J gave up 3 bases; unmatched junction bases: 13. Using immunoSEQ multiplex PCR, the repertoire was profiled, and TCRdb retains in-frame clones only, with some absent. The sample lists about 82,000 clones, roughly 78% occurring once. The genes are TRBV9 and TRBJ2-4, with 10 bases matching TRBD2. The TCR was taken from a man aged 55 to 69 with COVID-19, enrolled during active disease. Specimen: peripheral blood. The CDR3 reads CASSPRGAGGLGKNIQYF. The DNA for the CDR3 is TGTGCCAGCAGCCCCCGGGGAGCGGGGGGGCTCGGCAAAAACATTCAGTACTTC.